Listed below are T cell receptor beta chains from one sample, sequenced in a study of glioma-infiltrating T cells. In TCRdb, the multiplex PCR reads were re-called with MiXCR into one record per CDR3 protein. The profile covers around 130,000 distinct CDR3 sequences, with 24% appearing a single time and 25% to 30% taken by the ten largest. The source material was glioma tissue, nonneoplastic brain tissue, or PBMCs (not recorded which). Source of these receptors: a human donor with low-grade glioma or glioblastoma, undergoing nonglioma brain surgery, or in good health (not recorded which). Each CDR3 is given with its conserved first and last residue. A D gene is named only where the DNA matches it firmly. Size values are once, few and many counts, or a class for expanded clones, and some rows have none.

v_call	d_call	j_call	clone_size	cdr3_nt	cdr3_aa
TRBV20-1	TRBD2	TRBJ2-1	many	TGCAGTGCTAGCGGGGGGGTCGGCAATGAGCAGTTCTTC	CSASGGVGNEQFF
TRBV7-2	.	TRBJ2-1	few	TGTGCCAGCAGCTTACCGGATAATGCCTACAATGAGCAGTTCTTC	CASSLPDNAYNEQFF
TRBV6-1	TRBD1	TRBJ2-1	many	TGTGCCAGCAACCCGAAGGGCAGGGCAGGGGGTACGGCCTACAATGAGCAGTTCTTC	CASNPKGRAGGTAYNEQFF
TRBV6-1	TRBD2	TRBJ2-3	.	TGTGCCAGCAGTGGTACGATCGGGGGGGTTCCTTTTAGCACAGATACGCAGTATTTT	CASSGTIGGVPFSTDTQYF
TRBV20-1	.	TRBJ2-6	.	TGCAGTGCTAGAGATCGAGGGGCCAACGTCCTGACTTTC	CSARDRGANVLTF
TRBV6-1	TRBD2	TRBJ2-4	few	TGTGCCAGCAGGAATCCCGGGGGGGAAAACATTCAGTACTTC	CASRNPGGENIQYF
TRBV6-1	.	TRBJ2-6	.	TGTGCCAGCAGAAGGGGAGTGCGCTCTGGGGCCAACGTCCTGACTTTC	CASRRGVRSGANVLTF
TRBV28	.	TRBJ2-1	few	TGTGCCAGCAGGACCCTATTCGGGTTCAATGAGCAGTTCTTC	CASRTLFGFNEQFF
TRBV6-1	.	TRBJ2-1	few	TGTGCCAGCAGTCAGGACATCTACAATGAGCAGTTCTTC	CASSQDIYNEQFF
TRBV15	.	TRBJ2-3	.	TGTGCCACCACCAGAGATAGTATTGGCAGGGGTATTTTAGATACGCAGTATTTT	CATTRDSIGRGILDTQYF
TRBV15	.	TRBJ2-2	.	TGTGCCACCAGCAGAGGGGGGACAGAGAGGACCGGGGAGGTGTTTTTT	CATSRGGTERTGEVFF
TRBV10-3	.	TRBJ2-3	.	TGTGCCGTCAGGGACGGGAGCACAAATACGCAGTATTTT	CAVRDGSTNTQYF
TRBV25-1	TRBD2	TRBJ2-1	many	TGTGCCAGCAGTGAATACCGGGGGGGCTCGAGAAACAATGAGCAGTTCTTC	CASSEYRGGSRNNEQFF
TRBV11-3	.	TRBJ1-1	.	TGTGCCACCGGGGGCCGGAGTGGGGGACGGGAAGCTTTCTTT	CATGGRSGGREAFF
TRBV6-4	TRBD1	TRBJ1-5	.	TGTGCCAGCAGGCAACAGGGGGCCGGGGGTCAGCCCCAGCATTTT	CASRQQGAGGQPQHF
TRBV7-7	.	TRBJ2-5	few	TGTGCCAGCAGCAACTTCCATGAGACCCAGTACTTC	CASSNFHETQYF
TRBV12-3/TRBV12-4	TRBD1	TRBJ1-5	.	TGTGCCAGCAGGACGGGGACAGGGGGGAATCAGCCCCAGCATTTT	CASRTGTGGNQPQHF
TRBV5-1	TRBD1	TRBJ2-3	.	TGCGCCAGCAGCTCCGGACAGGTCACAGATACGCAGTATTTT	CASSSGQVTDTQYF
TRBV6-1	TRBD1	TRBJ1-1	many	TGTGCCAGCAGTCGGCCCGGGACAGTTAAAGCTTTCTTT	CASSRPGTVKAFF
TRBV7-6	.	TRBJ1-4	few	TGTGCCAGCAGCTCTCACAGGGAAAAACTGTTTTTT	CASSSHREKLFF
TRBV7-2	.	TRBJ2-3	many	TGTGCCAGCACCCCAGAGGCAGGGAACGCAGATACGCAGTATTTT	CASTPEAGNADTQYF
TRBV7-9	.	TRBJ2-3	.	TGTGCCAGCAGCCTTAGCGGTTCTATTCCAGATACGCAGTATTTT	CASSLSGSIPDTQYF
TRBV20-1	.	TRBJ2-1	many	TGCAGTTACCCCAGGGGGGTTGGGGATGAGCAGTTCTTC	CSYPRGVGDEQFF
TRBV6-6	.	TRBJ1-6	few	TGTGCCAGCAGTTACTCGGGCAGGACCAATTCACCCCTCCACTTT	CASSYSGRTNSPLHF
TRBV9	.	TRBJ1-5	.	TGTGCCAGCAGCGTAGCCGACGATCTGCCCCAGCATTTT	CASSVADDLPQHF
TRBV4-1	.	TRBJ2-3	.	TGCGCCAGCAGCCAAGAGCCGTACCCATCGGCAGGGGACACAGATACGCAGTATTTT	CASSQEPYPSAGDTDTQYF
TRBV6-6	.	TRBJ2-5	.	TGTGCCAGCATCTCCGGGCGGGCTCAAGAGACCCAGTACTTC	CASISGRAQETQYF
TRBV6-6	.	TRBJ2-1	many	TGTGCCAGCAGTTACTCCGGGGTATCAAGCAATGAGCAGTTCTTC	CASSYSGVSSNEQFF
TRBV20-1	.	TRBJ1-5	.	TGCAGTGCTAGAGGTCCGGCGCGTGAGGGCAATCGGCCCCAGCATTTT	CSARGPAREGNRPQHF
TRBV7-3	TRBD1	TRBJ2-2	.	TGTGCCAGCAGCCCCGCCCCGGGACAGGGGTCCGGGGAGCTGTTTTTT	CASSPAPGQGSGELFF
TRBV20-1	TRBD1	TRBJ2-3	.	TGCAGTGCTCCCCAGAGGGGGCGAGGAGATACGCAGTATTTT	CSAPQRGRGDTQYF
TRBV10-3	TRBD1	TRBJ1-6	few	TGTGCCATATCCGGGACAGGGACTTCCTATAATTCACCCCTCCACTTT	CAISGTGTSYNSPLHF
TRBV7-6	.	TRBJ1-3	.	TGTGCCAGCAGCTTATCGCACGGAAACACCATACATTTT	CASSLSHGNTIHF
TRBV5-4	.	TRBJ2-3	.	TGTGCCAGCTCCGGTTCAAGCACAGATACGCAGTATTTT	CASSGSSTDTQYF
TRBV4-2	.	TRBJ1-5	.	TGTGCCAGCAGCCAAGATCGAGGGGGGAGCAATCAGCCCCAGCATTTT	CASSQDRGGSNQPQHF